This TCR beta chain was recorded in a study of brain T cells in children with intractable seizures. Study-wide results and caveats: Absence of clones before surgery may stem from lower sequencing depth. HCMV serostatus was not known, and viral specificity came from CDR3 similarity only.

For this clone: Antigen unknown.

Profiling relied on immunoSEQ multiplex PCR, and the TCRdb table lists in-frame clones only, not all of them. The sample contains around 340,000 clones, about 93% of which appear only once. The germline V gene encodes CDR1 LGHDT and CDR2 YNNKEL (reference sequence). V gave up 1 base and J gave up 5 bases, with 9 bases separating them. This CDR3 has 13 amino acids. The sample's time point: blood from clinic visit 5 months post-surgery; TSC patient then seizure free. Only cases whose brain tissue showed the highest T cell transcript signatures were sequenced. Patients received at least one anti-epileptic drug before surgery.

The chain joins TRBV3-1 (or the pseudogene TRBV3-2) to TRBJ2-7; no clear D. The origin of this receptor is a boy under two years old with tuberous sclerosis and intractable seizures. The sample here was peripheral blood, taken 4 to 5 months after surgery. The CDR3 coding sequence is TGTGCCAGCAGCCAAGGATCTCCCAACGAGCAGTACTTC. Translated, it gives CASSQGSPNEQYF.